Listed below are T cell receptor beta chains from one sample, sequenced in a study of OX40 agonist ivuxolimab in advanced cancers. Sequencing used immunoSEQ multiplex PCR; TCRdb keeps in-frame clones, though not all of them. The sample records about 58,000 clones, roughly nine tenths being singletons. Sequencing used CD4+ or CD8+ T cells sorted from blood, obtained in a trial of the OX40 agonist ivuxolimab. These receptors originate from an adult with an advanced solid tumor such as melanoma, head and neck, liver or kidney cancer. CDR3s include the opening cysteine and the closing phenylalanine or tryptophan. D genes are given only for firm matches. Rows may omit the clone size; those that give it use once, few, many or a size class.

TRBD2	TRBV2	16	.	TRBJ2-2	TGTGCCAGCAGCGAAGCACTAGCGGCGAACACCGGGGAGCTGTTTTTT	CASSEALAANTGELFF
.	TRBV11-1	19	.	TRBJ2-6	TGTGCCAGCAGCTTTTGGCGAGGGTCTAAGGAGGCTGGGGCCAACGTCCTGACTTTC	CASSFWRGSKEAGANVLTF
TRBD1	TRBV6-5	11	.	TRBJ1-2	TGTGCCAGCAGGGACAGGGTTGGCTACACCTTC	CASRDRVGYTF
.	TRBV28	16	.	TRBJ1-2	TGTGCCAGCAGTCCATTATACGTCAGTCTTAACTATGGCTACACCTTC	CASSPLYVSLNYGYTF
.	TRBV28	15	.	TRBJ2-3	TGTGCCAGCAGGAGTGGCAGGAGAGAAACAGATACGCAGTATTTT	CASRSGRRETDTQYF
.	TRBV4-2	11	.	TRBJ1-1	TGTGCCAGCAGCCGAGGCACTGAAGCTTTCTTT	CASSRGTEAFF
TRBD1	TRBV4-1	15	.	TRBJ1-5	TGCGCCAGCAGTCTCCGACAGGGGGAGAATCAGCCCCAGCATTTT	CASSLRQGENQPQHF
.	TRBV7-7	15	few	TRBJ2-3	TGTGCTAGCAGCCTTACGGCGGGGTCCGCAGATACGCAGTATTTT	CASSLTAGSADTQYF
.	TRBV30	12	.	TRBJ1-2	TGTGCCTGGAGTGTGGCGGCCCATGGCTACACCTTC	CAWSVAAHGYTF
.	TRBV27	14	.	TRBJ2-3	TGTGCCAGCAGTTTATCGATCAGGGCAGATACGCAGTATTTT	CASSLSIRADTQYF
TRBD2	TRBV6-4	15	medium-sized	TRBJ2-1	TGTGCCAGCAGTGAAGCGGGAGGGTCCTACAATGAGCAGTTCTTC	CASSEAGGSYNEQFF
.	TRBV10-3	13	.	TRBJ1-5	TGTGCCATCAGTGAATCGGGGGCCCGGCCCCAGCATTTT	CAISESGARPQHF